This TCR beta chain was sequenced for a study of CD4 T cells in relation to SARS-CoV-2 and coronaviruses. Study overall: ViraFEST: approximately 10-day antigen culture of PBMCs, then TCR beta CDR3 sequencing. Controls used an HIV-1 Nef peptide pool or no peptide.

Generated by immunoSEQ multiplex PCR, the TCRdb table keeps only in-frame clones and is missing some. The sample includes tens of thousands of clones, around four fifths of them seen just once. V was shortened by 5 bases and J by 3 bases, with 20 bases between the two germline ends. The CDR3 is 16 residues long. Germline CDR1 is SGHVS and CDR2 is FQNEAQ. The unexposed donors gave CD4+ T cells in about 2010-2019, prior to COVID-19. The cells were cultured for under 13 days before CD4+ T cells were isolated. Testing used SARS-CoV-2 S/N and four cold-coronavirus spikes on unexposed-donor CD4+ T cells, cells permitting. Regarding this clone: Antigen specificity is unknown.

The sequencing input was CD4+ T cells from PBMCs, cultured in vitro. The chain links TRBV7-8 to TRBJ2-7; no clear D gene. This TCR derives from a human donor in good health. The CDR3 DNA sequence: TGTGCCAGCAGCCCCTCCCGGTGGAGCGCCGGCTACGAGCAGTACTTC. It encodes CASSPSRWSAGYEQYF.